This T cell receptor beta chain was found in a study of molecular identifiers for immune sequencing clone quantification. The CDR3 has 14 amino acids. V was pared by 0 bases and J by 8 bases, with 13 bases between. Germline CDR1 reads GTSNPN; CDR2 reads SVGIG (reference sequence). TCRdb reprocessed the PCR reads via MiXCR and lists one record per CDR3 protein. The profile covers some 680,000 distinct CDR3 sequences, with 25% appearing a single time and 0.6% to 0.9% taken by the ten largest. In regard to this clonotype: This could be a read error, since a much larger clone is one nucleotide away.

The rearrangement uses TRBV30 and TRBJ1-4, with a possible D match to TRBD1 (6 bases). The sequenced sample consisted of naive CD8+ T cells from blood, with Jurkat cell RNA spiked in. As to subset: FACS-sorted CD8+CD4-CCR7+CD45RA+ naive T cells. This TCR came from a human donor in good health. Some libraries in this study had Jurkat cell RNA spiked in. The CDR3 spells CAWSVTGFKEKLFF. The CDR3 DNA sequence: TGTGCCTGGAGTGTAACAGGGTTTAAAGAAAAACTGTTTTTT. Complete variable domain (other parts from reference TRBV30 and TRBJ1-4): SQTIHQWPATLVQPVGSPLSLECTVEGTSNPNLYWYRQAAGRGLQLLFYSVGIGQISSEVPQNLSASRPQDRQFILSSKKLLLSDSGFYLCAWSVTGFKEKLFFGSGTQLSVL.